The 24 T cell receptor beta chains in this list originate from one sample, sequenced in a study of T-cell reconstitution after alpha-beta-depleted transplantation in children. Construction of the TCRbeta library involved unique molecular identifiers. TCRdb re-called the PCR reads through MiXCR, storing one row per CDR3 protein. The data show approximately 510,000 distinct CDR3 sequences, about 16% seen once. The source was PBMCs from the stem cell graft donor, collected from the stem cell graft. Receptor source: a human donor who donated a stem cell graft to a child with acute lymphoblastic leukemia.

This clonotype was counted a few times. The V gene is TRBV20-1, the J gene TRBJ1-6; D gene unclear. V gave up 1 base and J gave up 0 bases, with 13 bases separating them. CDR3 length equals 17 residues. CDR1 and CDR2 from the germline V gene are DFQATT and SNEGSKA (reference sequence). The CDR3, as DNA: TGCAGTGCTAGAGCCGTGGTGGGGAGCTCCTATAATTCACCCCTCCACTTT. It codes for CSARAVVGSSYNSPLHF.

The CDR3 region has the DNA TGTGCCAGCAGCGTAGGAGGGGGCAGGGAGCTGTTTTTT. Amino acid sequence: CASSVGGGRELFF. The chain is built from TRBV9 and TRBJ2-2, with TRBD1 matching 7 bases. Germline CDR1 reads SGDLS; CDR2 reads YYNGEE. The ends lost 0 bases at V and 9 bases at J; junction bases unmatched: 2. The CDR3 extends over 13 amino acids. Looking up the rest from reference TRBV9 and TRBJ2-2 gives the full variable domain: DSGVTQTPKHLITATGQRVTLRCSPRSGDLSVYWYQQSLDQGLQFLIQYYNGEERAKGNILERFSAQQFPDLHSELNLSSLELGDSALYFCASSVGGGRELFFGEGSRLTVL.

This clonotype has more than one count but fewer than ten. The chain combines TRBV20-1 with TRBJ1-4, with D perhaps matching TRBD1 (6 bases). CDR3 length: 14 amino acids. V shed 6 bases and J shed 10 bases, with 21 bases lying between them. The germline CDR1 and CDR2 sequences are DFQATT and SNEGSKA (reference sequence). The CDR3 reads CSAGTSFAVGKLFF. The CDR3 DNA follows: TGCAGTGCGGGGACATCCTTCGCCGTCGGAAAACTGTTTTTT.

Only a few counts were recorded for this clonotype. The V gene is TRBV18, the J gene TRBJ1-2, with D perhaps TRBD1 (6 bases). Germline CDR1 is KGHSH and CDR2 is LQKENI. The V gene lost 0 bases and the J gene lost 7 bases, with 24 bases spanning the gap. The CDR3 extends over 18 amino acids. CDR3 residues: CASSPPIVGRGGDGGYTF. The CDR3 region has the DNA TGTGCCAGCTCACCACCGATCGTTGGCAGGGGAGGTGACGGTGGCTACACCTTC.

Many counts were recorded for this clonotype. This chain uses TRBV7-9 with TRBJ1-1, with a weak D call TRBD1 (5 bases). The CDR3 has 15 residues. V lost 1 base and J 0 bases, leaving 9 bases between the germline ends. Germline CDR1 SEHNR, CDR2 FQNEAQ (reference sequence). The CDR3 region is CASSLGGGMNTEAFF. The DNA for the CDR3 is TGTGCCAGCAGCTTAGGGGGGGGAATGAACACTGAAGCTTTCTTT.

The table lists this clonotype with a few counts. The rearrangement joins TRBV6-5 to TRBJ2-5; 7 nucleotides agree with TRBD1. Trimming took 8 bases from V and 1 from J; bases not matched to a gene: 4. CDR1 is MNHEY, CDR2 SVGAGI, per germline. There are 13 residues in the CDR3. The CDR3 region has the DNA TGTGCCAGCGCCCAGGGGGTCCAAGAGACCCAGTACTTC. Residues: CASAQGVQETQYF.

This clonotype has only a few counts. The chain recombines TRBV20-1 with TRBJ2-1, with 7 bases that match TRBD1. The ends lost 0 bases at V and 2 bases at J; junction bases unmatched: 4. CDR1 is DFQATT, CDR2 SNEGSKA, per germline (reference sequence). The CDR3 consists of 15 residues. The CDR3 loop reads CSARDDRVPYNEQFF. CDR3 sequence (DNA): TGCAGTGCTAGAGATGACAGGGTCCCCTACAATGAGCAGTTCTTC.

On this clonotype itself: A much larger clone differs by one base, so this may be a read error. CDR3 in DNA: TGTGCCAGCAGTTACTTAGGCGAGCAGTACTTC. Translation: CASSYLGEQYF. The chain combines TRBV6-6 with TRBJ2-7, with no clear D. In germline, CDR1 is MNHNY, CDR2 SVGAGI (reference sequence). V was shortened by 1 base and J by 6 bases, with 4 bases between the two germline ends. The CDR3 extends over 11 amino acids.

The CDR3 loop is CASSPHLGVQPQHF. CDR3 sequence (DNA): TGTGCCAGCAGTCCCCACTTAGGGGTTCAGCCCCAGCATTTT. The rearrangement uses TRBV12-3 or TRBV12-4 and TRBJ1-5; weak D call: TRBD1 (5 bases). This CDR3 contains 14 residues. V lost 5 bases and J lost 6, with 14 bases in between.

The V gene is TRBV29-1, the J gene TRBJ2-7; unclear D gene. V was pared by 7 bases and J by 5 bases, with 24 bases between. The CDR3 sequence is 15 residues long. Germline assignment: CDR1 SQVTM and CDR2 ANQGSEA. The CDR3 DNA sequence: TGCAGCGCCGTTGCAATGGGGTCCTATCAACACGAGCAGTACTTC. Its protein product is CSAVAMGSYQHEQYF.

V is TRBV5-1 and J is TRBJ2-5, with 14 bases identical to TRBD2. Germline CDR1 is SGHRS and CDR2 is YFSETQ. CDR3 length equals 15 residues. Losses at the gene ends were 3 bases for V and 3 bases for J; bases not matched to a gene: 1. The CDR3 sequence is CASSWGLAGEETQYF. CDR3 nucleotides: TGCGCCAGCAGCTGGGGACTAGCGGGAGAAGAGACCCAGTACTTC.

This chain links TRBV29-1 with TRBJ2-1, with 14 bases that match TRBD2. V lost 3 bases to trimming and J lost 9 bases; unmatched junction nucleotides: 4. The CDR3 loop spans 14 amino acids. Germline V gives CDR1 SQVTM, CDR2 ANQGSEA. The chain's CDR3 is CSVDRGLAGGEQFF. CDR3 in DNA: TGCAGCGTTGACCGAGGACTAGCGGGAGGTGAGCAGTTCTTC.

The J gene is TRBJ2-1, the V gene TRBV12-3 or TRBV12-4; 7 nucleotides match TRBD2. The ends lost 7 bases at V and 10 bases at J; junction bases unmatched: 13. The CDR3 runs 14 residues. The CDR3 is CASMGSGRRWEQFF. CDR3 coding DNA: TGTGCCAGCATGGGTAGCGGGCGTCGATGGGAGCAGTTCTTC.

CDR3 sequence reads: CSAPIISVYNEQFF. CDR3 in DNA: TGCAGTGCCCCGATCATTAGCGTGTACAATGAGCAGTTCTTC. The chain carries TRBV20-1 and TRBJ2-1; TRBD2 might be the D (5 bases). The CDR3 is made up of 14 amino acids. CDR1 and CDR2 from the germline V gene are DFQATT and SNEGSKA (reference sequence). With 6 bases removed from V and 4 bases from J, the gap between germline ends came to 16 bases.

The chain has TRBV29-1 and TRBJ2-5; D unresolved. V lost 4 bases to trimming and J lost 3 bases, with 6 bases between them. The germline V gene encodes CDR1 SQVTM and CDR2 ANQGSEA. The CDR3 contains 11 residues. The CDR3 DNA is TGCAGCGTTGGACACAAAGAGACCCAGTACTTC. As protein: CSVGHKETQYF. Filled out from reference TRBV29-1 and TRBJ2-5, the complete variable domain reads SAVISQKPSRDICQRGTSLTIQCQVDSQVTMMFWYRQQPGQSLTLIATANQGSEATYESGFVIDKFPISRPNLTFSTLTVSNMSPEDSSIYLCSVGHKETQYFGPGTRLLVL.

The chain uses TRBV7-9 and TRBJ2-2; 9 nucleotides align to TRBD2. The CDR3 is made up of 17 amino acids. Germline values: CDR1 SEHNR, CDR2 FQNEAQ (reference sequence). The trim removed 4 bases at V and 4 bases at J, leaving 10 bases unmatched. CDR3 residues: CASSSTLAGEGTGELFF. DNA of the CDR3: TGTGCCAGCAGCTCGACGTTAGCGGGAGAGGGCACCGGGGAGCTGTTTTTT.

The J gene is TRBJ2-1, the V gene TRBV6-2 or TRBV6-3; D call uncertain. Germline lookup yields CDR1 MNHEY and CDR2 SVGEGT. The CDR3 sequence is 13 residues long. V dropped 7 bases and J dropped 9 bases, with 16 bases sitting between them. For the CDR3, the DNA is TGTGCCAGCAATACCATTGCCCTCGGTGAGCAGTTCTTC. The encoded protein is CASNTIALGEQFF.

The sample holds a few counts of this clonotype. CDR3 in DNA: TGTGCCAGCAGCTTTGGTAGCGGGATTGGAGAGACCCAGTACTTC. Protein sequence: CASSFGSGIGETQYF. The chain combines TRBV7-9 with TRBJ2-5, with 8 positions matching TRBD2. Germline V gene sequence: CDR1 SEHNR, CDR2 FQNEAQ (reference sequence). The CDR3 contains 15 residues. Trimming at V came to 3 bases and at J to 4 bases, leaving 7 bases not matched to a gene.

The chain is built from TRBV20-1 and TRBJ1-6; tentatively, D is TRBD1 (6 bases). V lost 6 bases and J lost 7, with 19 bases in between. From germline, CDR1 is DFQATT and CDR2 SNEGSKA (reference sequence). The CDR3 is made up of 15 amino acids. The CDR3 DNA reads as TGCAGTGCCATTACCCGAGGGGGGCGAAATTCACCCCTCCACTTT. Protein: CSAITRGGRNSPLHF.

CDR3 in amino acids: CASSPVYQETQYF. Here the CDR3 DNA reads TGCGCCAGCAGCCCGGTCTACCAAGAGACCCAGTACTTC. This chain joins TRBV5-1 and TRBJ2-5; D not resolved. This CDR3 is 13 amino acids long. V was pared by 4 bases and J by 0 bases, with 7 bases between. Germline V gene lookup returns CDR1 SGHRS and CDR2 YFSETQ.

In this sample, this clonotype turned up a few times. The chain combines TRBV20-1 with TRBJ2-1, with a weak D call TRBD2 (6 bases). This CDR3 comprises 15 residues. Trimming stripped 5 bases from V and 6 bases from J, with 20 bases between. Germline CDR1 DFQATT, CDR2 SNEGSKA (reference sequence). The CDR3 bases are TGCAGTGCTTCAGAGGGTGGGAGGAAAGTCAATGAGCAGTTCTTC. It specifies CSASEGGRKVNEQFF.

The V and J genes are TRBV20-1 and TRBJ2-7; D is possibly TRBD1 (6 bases). This CDR3 has 13 amino acids. Germline CDR1 and CDR2: DFQATT and SNEGSKA (reference sequence). With 2 bases removed from V and 3 bases from J, the gap between germline ends came to 11 bases. The CDR3, as DNA: TGCAGTGCTAGAACCCAGGGGCTCTACGAGCAGTACTTC. Its protein product is CSARTQGLYEQYF.

The chain combines TRBV7-8 with TRBJ2-3; D may be TRBD1 (6 bases). The V end lost 3 bases, the J end lost 2 bases, and 12 bases lay between the germline ends. The germline CDR1 and CDR2 sequences are SGHVS and FQNEAQ. CDR3 size: 15 residues. DNA of the CDR3: TGTGCCAGCAGCTTCCCAGGGGCGGTCACAGATACGCAGTATTTT. This sequence encodes CASSFPGAVTDTQYF.

The rearrangement links TRBV11-1 to TRBJ2-1, with D perhaps TRBD1 or TRBD2 (6 bases each). The V and J ends lost 1 base and 5 bases respectively, with 21 bases between them. CDR3 length: 18 residues. Germline-derived CDR1 and CDR2 are SGHAT and FQDESV (reference sequence). The CDR3 reads CASSLGGASAYRNNEQFF. As DNA, the CDR3 is TGTGCCAGCAGCTTAGGGGGGGCTAGCGCCTATCGGAACAATGAGCAGTTCTTC.